The 9 T cell receptor beta chains given below trace back to one sample, sequenced in a study of cytomegalovirus exposure and HLA in healthy donors (dated by TCRdb to the late 2010s). Libraries were constructed by the immunoSEQ multiplex PCR assay. This immuneACCESS table, as held by TCRdb, lists in-frame sequences with V and J called but not all clones. Of the missing ones, under half trace to an unresolved V gene in checked studies; the others have no known cause. In this sample the table shows around 160,000 clones, about four fifths of which occur a single time. The ten largest clones take up roughly 10% of the sample. Sequenced input: PBMCs. All receptors derive from a man aged 25-45 years in good health and CMV-seropositive.

The V call is TRBV14, the J call TRBJ1-3; TRBD1 might be the D (6 bases). Looked up from germline, CDR1 is SGHDN and CDR2 is FVKESK. CDR3 length equals 14 residues. Trimming took 4 bases from V and 0 from J, leaving 7 bases between them. As DNA, the CDR3 is TGTGCCAGCAGCCCGGGACACTCTGGAAACACCATATATTTT. This gives the protein CASSPGHSGNTIYF.

This clone was observed once. The chain employs TRBV5-4 and TRBJ1-5; 12 bases are shared with TRBD1. The germline CDR1 and CDR2 sequences are SGHNT and YYREEE (reference sequence). The CDR3 spans 15 residues. J gave up 7 bases and V 4 bases, and 6 bases lay outside the gene matches. CDR3 coding DNA: TGTGCCAGCAGCCCGGGACAGGGGGCAGACCAGCCCCAGCATTTT. It translates to CASSPGQGADQPQHF.

The chain combines TRBV5-1 with TRBJ1-1, with D perhaps matching TRBD1 (5 bases). Trimming removed 7 bases from V and 1 base from J, with 14 bases in between. Germline loops: CDR1 SGHRS, CDR2 YFSETQ. The CDR3 length is 14 residues. The CDR3 DNA sequence: TGCGCCAGCGGCGGGGCGGAAAGGAACACTGAAGCTTTCTTT. Translation: CASGGAERNTEAFF.

The chain couples TRBV7-9 to TRBJ1-3; the D gene is possibly TRBD1 (6 bases). V was cut by 0 bases and J by 4 bases, with 13 bases left in between. The CDR3 runs to 16 residues. The germline gives CDR1 SEHNR, CDR2 FQNEAQ (reference sequence). CDR3 residues: CASSLARHREGNTIYF. The CDR3, as DNA: TGTGCCAGCAGCTTAGCGCGACACAGGGAAGGAAACACCATATATTTT.

This rearrangement joins TRBV11-2 to TRBJ2-7; 8 bases line up with TRBD1. The CDR3 runs 14 residues. Germline V gene data show CDR1 as SGHAT and CDR2 as FQNNGV. Trimming cost V 3 bases and J 2 bases; bases outside gene matches: 3. CDR3 bases: TGTGCCAGCAGCTTCCCGACAGGGGCCTACGAGCAGTACTTC. It codes for CASSFPTGAYEQYF.

J is TRBJ1-3 and V is TRBV9, with a weak D call TRBD1 (6 bases). Germline V gives CDR1 SGDLS, CDR2 YYNGEE. Trimming left V 3 bases short and J 4 bases short, with 8 bases between. The CDR3 is 13 residues long. Here the CDR3 DNA reads TGTGCCAGCAGCGGTGGACAGGGAAACACCATATATTTT. Protein product: CASSGGQGNTIYF.

CDR3 loop: CATSRGLAGIGELFF. CDR3 nucleotide sequence: TGTGCCACCAGCAGGGGACTAGCGGGAATCGGGGAGCTGTTTTTT. The rearrangement joins TRBV15 to TRBJ2-2, with 13 bases aligning to TRBD2. Trimming removed 3 bases from V and 7 bases from J; junction bases left unmatched: 2. CDR3 length: 15 residues. Germline assignment: CDR1 LNHNV and CDR2 YYDKDF (reference sequence).

The J gene is TRBJ2-7, the V gene TRBV28; no clear D gene. V lost 3 bases, J lost 1 base, and 13 bases lay in between. CDR1 and CDR2 from the germline V gene are MDHEN and SYDVKM. CDR3 length: 15 amino acids. The chain's CDR3 is CASSFRRVLSYEQYF. The CDR3 DNA follows: TGTGCCAGCAGTTTCAGACGGGTGTTGTCCTACGAGCAGTACTTC.

J is TRBJ1-1 and V is TRBV7-6; 8 bases agree with TRBD1. J gave up 4 bases and V 1 base, and 5 bases lay outside the gene matches. The CDR3 has 15 amino acids. In germline, CDR1 is SGHVS, CDR2 FNYEAQ. The CDR3 DNA follows: TGTGCCAGCAGCTTAGGGACAGGGACGAGCACTGAAGCTTTCTTT. This gives the protein CASSLGTGTSTEAFF. Looking up the rest from reference TRBV7-6 and TRBJ1-1 gives the full variable domain: GAGVSQSPRYKVTKRGQDVALRCDPISGHVSLYWYRQALGQGPEFLTYFNYEAQQDKSGLPNDRFSAERPEGSISTLTIQRTEQRDSAMYRCASSLGTGTSTEAFFGQGTRLTVV.